Below, 30 T cell receptor beta chains from the same sample are listed, as sequenced in a study of shared clonotypes between healthy human individuals. The naive CD8 population came from CD45RO-negative cells selected for CCR7, without terminally differentiated effector memory CD45RA+ cells. TCRdb's copy holds only in-frame clones and misses some; the assay was immunoSEQ multiplex PCR. In the table there are some 1,900,000 clones, just under 95% of which are singletons. The sample taken for sequencing was naive CD8+ T cells sorted from blood. These receptors all stem from a man younger than 35 in good health.

In its sample, this clone was seen once. This rearrangement joins TRBV5-4 to TRBJ2-7, with TRBD1 as a possible D gene (6 bases). The CDR3 runs to 14 residues. Germline V gene sequence: CDR1 SGHNT, CDR2 YYREEE (reference sequence). The ends were cut back, 2 bases at V and 3 bases at J, with 12 bases in the middle. The CDR3 protein is CASSFPGDIYEQYF. DNA for the CDR3: TGTGCCAGCAGCTTTCCAGGGGACATCTACGAGCAGTACTTC.

The chain combines TRBV29-1 with TRBJ2-5; 8 bases are shared with TRBD2. Unmatched junction bases numbered 8, after V lost 3 bases and J lost 5 bases. From germline, CDR1 is SQVTM and CDR2 ANQGSEA. The CDR3 sequence is 14 residues long. CDR3: CSVEYGGAGETQYF. The CDR3 DNA reads TGCAGCGTTGAGTACGGGGGGGCAGGGGAGACCCAGTACTTC.

CDR3 sequence reads: CASSVSGSPTDTQYF. CDR3 sequence (DNA): TGTGCCAGCAGCGTAAGCGGGAGTCCCACAGATACGCAGTATTTT. J is TRBJ2-3 and V is TRBV9; 8 nucleotides match TRBD2. Trimming cost V 1 base and J 2 bases; bases outside gene matches: 3. This CDR3 region has 15 residues. Germline V CDR1 and CDR2: SGDLS, YYNGEE. Variable domain in full (rest from reference TRBV9 and TRBJ2-3): DSGVTQTPKHLITATGQRVTLRCSPRSGDLSVYWYQQSLDQGLQFLIQYYNGEERAKGNILERFSAQQFPDLHSELNLSSLELGDSALYFCASSVSGSPTDTQYFGPGTRLTVL.

V usage is TRBV7-2 and J usage is TRBJ2-1; 13 bases match TRBD2. CDR3 length: 16 amino acids. Germline CDR1 reads SGHTA; CDR2 reads FQGNSA. Germline trimming cut 3 bases from V and 3 bases from J; bases unmatched to any gene: 2. The CDR3 DNA reads as TGTGCCAGCAGCTTTTGGACTAGCGGGAGCTACAATGAGCAGTTCTTC. Protein sequence: CASSFWTSGSYNEQFF.

In its sample, this clone was seen a few times. The chain uses TRBV19 and TRBJ1-2, with a possible D match to TRBD1 (5 bases). Germline V gene lookup returns CDR1 LNHDA and CDR2 SQIVND (reference sequence). The length of the CDR3 is 11 residues. The V and J ends lost 7 bases and 8 bases respectively, with 11 bases between them. The CDR3 loop is CASKETGGYTF. In DNA, the CDR3 is TGTGCCAGTAAGGAAACAGGCGGCTACACCTTC.

CDR3 in DNA: TGTGCTAGTGGTTTGGCGGACGAAGAGTGGGTACAGGGGAAGAGGGCCAACGTCCTGACTTTC. It encodes CASGLADEEWVQGKRANVLTF. This sequence joins TRBV12-5 and TRBJ2-6, with 7 bases fitting TRBD1. The CDR3 has 21 residues. Germline V gene lookup returns CDR1 LGHNT and CDR2 FRNRAP. V lost 1 base, J lost 5 bases, and 20 bases stayed unmatched.

The chain links TRBV30 to TRBJ1-1; 11 bases match TRBD1. CDR1 and CDR2 from the germline V gene are GTSNPN and SVGIG (reference sequence). The CDR3 spans 17 residues. Trimming cost V 5 bases and J 3 bases; bases outside gene matches: 14. Here the CDR3 DNA reads TGTGCCTGGGACGGGTTCCGGGACAGGGGGACATACACTGAAGCTTTCTTT. This encodes CAWDGFRDRGTYTEAFF.

J is TRBJ1-4 and V is TRBV7-9; D is uncertain. The CDR3 has 17 amino acids. CDR1 SEHNR and CDR2 FQNEAQ come from the germline V gene (reference sequence). V dropped 0 bases and J dropped 5 bases, with 16 bases sitting between them. The CDR3, as DNA: TGTGCCAGCAGCTTAGCATCGGAGGGAAGGGAGAATGAAAAACTGTTTTTT. It translates to CASSLASEGRENEKLFF.

The chain carries TRBV9 and TRBJ1-6, with D possibly matching TRBD1 (5 bases). Trimming removed 3 bases at V and 9 bases at J, with 10 bases between. Per the germline V gene, CDR1 is SGDLS and CDR2 is YYNGEE. The CDR3 covers 13 residues. The CDR3 DNA is TGTGCCAGCAGCGACGGGGGTGGTTCACCCCTCCACTTT. This gives the protein CASSDGGGSPLHF.

The chain has TRBV27 and TRBJ1-6; D unclear. This CDR3 is built from 14 residues. The V and J ends lost 5 bases and 6 bases respectively, with 11 bases between them. CDR1 and CDR2 (germline): MNHEY, SMNVEV (reference sequence). CDR3 region: CASSRMPINSPLHF. DNA of the CDR3: TGTGCCAGCAGTCGGATGCCAATTAATTCACCCCTCCACTTT.

The chain employs TRBV4-3 and TRBJ2-2; tentatively, D is TRBD2 (6 bases). V dropped 2 bases and J dropped 7 bases, with 14 bases sitting between them. The CDR3 is made up of 15 amino acids. Germline CDR1 LGHNA, CDR2 YSLEER. CDR3 coding DNA: TGCGCCAGCAGCCAAACCTCGGAGGGGAGCGGGGAGCTGTTTTTT. Protein: CASSQTSEGSGELFF.

A single count supports this clone. This sequence joins TRBV19 and TRBJ1-1; D is unclear. The CDR3 spans 12 residues. V lost 7 bases to trimming and J lost 11 bases, with 17 bases between them. Germline values: CDR1 LNHDA, CDR2 SQIVND (reference sequence). This CDR3 reads CASIADGVRAFF. The CDR3 coding sequence is TGTGCCAGTATTGCAGACGGGGTAAGGGCTTTCTTT.

The V call is TRBV5-6, the J call TRBJ1-6; 7 bases are a match to TRBD1. The ends lost 3 bases at V and 2 bases at J; junction bases unmatched: 2. The CDR3 is 15 residues long. Germline assignment: CDR1 SGHDT and CDR2 YYEEEE. CDR3 nucleotide sequence: TGTGCCAGCAGCTGGGGGACAGCCTATAATTCACCCCTCCACTTT. This encodes CASSWGTAYNSPLHF.

This chain links TRBV13 with TRBJ2-5; TRBD2 aligns across 9 bases. This CDR3 comprises 15 residues. V shed 4 bases and J 2 bases; nucleotides not matched to a gene: 5. Germline loops: CDR1 PRHDT, CDR2 FYEKMQ (reference sequence). Here the CDR3 reads CASSSSGRNQETQYF. CDR3 DNA: TGTGCCAGCAGCTCCAGCGGGAGGAATCAAGAGACCCAGTACTTC.

The gene calls are TRBV10-3 and TRBJ1-2; 7 nucleotides agree with TRBD1. Germline values: CDR1 ENHRY, CDR2 SYGVKD. The CDR3 length is 18 residues. V dropped 6 bases and J dropped 5; count of bases not matched to a gene: 21. CDR3 loop: CAIRVNWTGPVNPYGYTF. The CDR3 DNA sequence: TGTGCCATCAGGGTTAACTGGACAGGCCCGGTAAATCCATATGGCTACACCTTC.

The chain couples TRBV11-2 to TRBJ1-2, with D possibly TRBD1 on 5 matching bases. Germline-derived CDR1 and CDR2 are SGHAT and FQNNGV. V lost 5 bases and J lost 0, with 13 bases in between. CDR3 length: 15 residues. The CDR3: CASSPLGPANYGYTF. Written as DNA, the CDR3 is TGTGCCAGCAGCCCCTTGGGGCCCGCTAACTATGGCTACACCTTC.

This clone was found a few times. The chain is built from TRBV15 and TRBJ1-5, with no clear D. Trimming took off 0 bases at V and 10 bases at J, with 10 bases between the two ends. The CDR3 is 13 amino acids. CDR1 LNHNV and CDR2 YYDKDF come from the germline V gene (reference sequence). CDR3 coding DNA: TGTGCCACCAGCAGAGATCAGACATTCCCCCAGCATTTT. Translated: CATSRDQTFPQHF.

This chain uses TRBV28 with TRBJ2-7; D perhaps matches TRBD1 (7 bases). Germline V gene data show CDR1 as MDHEN and CDR2 as SYDVKM. The length of the CDR3 is 14 residues. Trimming took 3 bases from V and 6 from J, leaving 15 bases between them. Here the CDR3 reads CASSFRGAPPEQYF. CDR3 nucleotides: TGTGCCAGCAGTTTCAGGGGGGCTCCTCCCGAGCAGTACTTC.

This rearrangement joins TRBV6-1 to TRBJ2-7; maybe TRBD1 (6 bases). V was pared by 2 bases and J by 0 bases, with 11 bases between. Germline-derived CDR1 and CDR2 are MNHNS and SASEGT. CDR3 length: 15 residues. CDR3 DNA: TGTGCCAGCAGTGAATACGGACAGAGCTCCTACGAGCAGTACTTC. Its translation: CASSEYGQSSYEQYF.

V gene TRBV5-6 combines with J gene TRBJ2-3; D might be TRBD2 (5 bases). Germline V gives CDR1 SGHDT, CDR2 YYEEEE. The V end was cut by 1 base, the J end by 4 bases, with 7 bases between. This CDR3 is 13 amino acids long. The CDR3 sequence is CASSLSSPDTQYF. The CDR3 DNA reads TGTGCCAGCAGCTTGTCTAGCCCAGATACGCAGTATTTT. Full variable domain (missing parts from reference TRBV5-6 and TRBJ2-3): DAGVTQSPTHLIKTRGQQVTLRCSPKSGHDTVSWYQQALGQGPQFIFQYYEEEERQRGNFPDRFSGHQFPNYSSELNVNALLLGDSALYLCASSLSSPDTQYFGPGTRLTVL.

This chain connects TRBV4-2 to TRBJ1-5, with 9 positions matching TRBD1. The V gene's germline CDR1 is LGHNA and CDR2 YNFKEQ. J was trimmed by 7 bases and V by 0 bases; bases with no gene match: 4. This CDR3 is built from 15 residues. This chain's CDR3 is CASSQEDRGGQPQHF. The CDR3, as DNA: TGTGCCAGCAGCCAAGAGGACAGGGGCGGACAGCCCCAGCATTTT.

The V call is TRBV19, the J call TRBJ2-7, with 8 bases fitting TRBD2. This CDR3 contains 14 residues. In germline, CDR1 is LNHDA, CDR2 SQIVND (reference sequence). V shed 6 bases, J shed 3 bases, and the junction held 7 bases outside the gene matches. The CDR3 here is CASSLAGWDYEQYF. The CDR3 nucleotides read TGTGCCAGTAGCTTAGCGGGATGGGACTACGAGCAGTACTTC.

The table lists this clone with a count of one. CDR3 bases: TGCGCCAGCAGTGAGTTGGGGTTAACTAGCGAATCCCACGAGCAGTACTTC. Residues: CASSELGLTSESHEQYF. V gene TRBV10-2 combines with J gene TRBJ2-7; 7 nucleotides align to TRBD2. CDR1 WSHSY and CDR2 SAAADI come from the germline V gene. J lost 5 bases, V lost 1 base, and 14 bases had no gene match. The CDR3 has 17 residues.

J is TRBJ2-5 and V is TRBV19; no clear D gene. Germline values: CDR1 LNHDA, CDR2 SQIVND (reference sequence). Trimming pared 3 bases from V and 1 base from J, leaving 9 bases between. This CDR3 comprises 14 residues. CDR3 nucleotides: TGTGCCAGTAGTATGGTGGGGTTCCAAGAGACCCAGTACTTC. It translates to CASSMVGFQETQYF. The full variable domain, with the rest looked up from reference TRBV19 and TRBJ2-5, is DGGITQSPKYLFRKEGQNVTLSCEQNLNHDAMYWYRQDPGQGLRLIYYSQIVNDFQKGDIAEGYSVSREKKESFPLTVTSAQKNPTAFYLCASSMVGFQETQYFGPGTRLLVL.

The chain is built from TRBV4-1 and TRBJ2-1, with unresolved D. The CDR3 length is 13 residues. With 1 base removed from V and 5 bases from J, the gap between germline ends came to 6 bases. The germline gives CDR1 MGHRA, CDR2 YSYEKL. This CDR3 is CASSQAGDNEQFF. CDR3 bases: TGCGCCAGCAGCCAAGCCGGCGACAATGAGCAGTTCTTC.

V usage is TRBV27 and J usage is TRBJ2-7; perhaps D is TRBD1 or TRBD2 (5 bases each). The CDR3 sequence is 15 residues long. Trimming cost V 0 bases and J 0 bases, with 9 bases left between them. From germline, CDR1 is MNHEY and CDR2 SMNVEV (reference sequence). CDR3 coding DNA: TGTGCCAGCAGTTTATCCTGGGACGGCTCCTACGAGCAGTACTTC. Protein sequence: CASSLSWDGSYEQYF.

This clone has just one count. The rearrangement uses TRBV4-3 and TRBJ1-1, with a weak D call TRBD1 (5 bases). The V gene's germline CDR1 is LGHNA and CDR2 YSLEER. The CDR3 consists of 12 residues. Trimming removed 4 bases at V and 5 bases at J, with 8 bases between. The CDR3 reads CASSPGGTEAFF. CDR3 coding DNA: TGCGCCAGCAGCCCCGGGGGGACTGAAGCTTTCTTT.

The chain combines TRBV29-1 with TRBJ2-5, with TRBD2 identical over 12 bases. The CDR3 sequence is 18 residues long. V shed 0 bases, J shed 1 base, and the junction held 9 bases outside the gene matches. The germline V gene has CDR1 SQVTM and CDR2 ANQGSEA. CDR3 protein: CSVEDSGLAGHTQETQYF. The DNA of the CDR3 is TGCAGCGTTGAAGACAGTGGACTAGCGGGGCATACCCAAGAGACCCAGTACTTC.

The gene calls are TRBV7-6 and TRBJ1-4, with no clear D. This CDR3 is built from 18 residues. Trimming shortened V by 1 base and J by 0 bases, and 15 bases separated the two germline ends. In germline, CDR1 is SGHVS, CDR2 FNYEAQ. The CDR3 coding sequence is TGTGCCAGCAGCTTAGGGACCAGGACGGGAGCAACTAATGAAAAACTGTTTTTT. Translation gives CASSLGTRTGATNEKLFF. The full variable domain, rest sourced from reference TRBV7-6 and TRBJ1-4, is GAGVSQSPRYKVTKRGQDVALRCDPISGHVSLYWYRQALGQGPEFLTYFNYEAQQDKSGLPNDRFSAERPEGSISTLTIQRTEQRDSAMYRCASSLGTRTGATNEKLFFGSGTQLSVL.

Turning to this clone: An end of the junction does not agree with germline; a read error may underlie this. The V gene is TRBV29-1, the J gene TRBJ2-7, with 9 bases matching TRBD2. CDR1 is SQVTM, CDR2 ANQGSEA, per germline. This CDR3 spans 15 amino acids. The CDR3 reads CSVEAGAGGYSEQYF. The CDR3 DNA is TGCAGCGTCGAAGCCGGAGCGGGAGGCTATAGCGAGCAGTACTTC.